Sequencing of this T cell receptor (beta chain) was carried out in a study of T cell responses to AZD1222 COVID-19 vaccine. Assay used: immunoSEQ multiplex PCR; TCRdb lists only in-frame clones, some missing. The table lists more than 11,000 clones, under 90% of them singletons. This CDR3 is built from 15 residues. V lost 1 base and J 4 bases, leaving 12 bases between the germline ends. Germline assignment: CDR1 LGHDT and CDR2 YNNKEL (reference sequence). The J gene is TRBJ2-3, the V gene TRBV3-1 (or the pseudogene TRBV3-2), with D uncertain. Source: peripheral blood, taken 28 days after the second AZD1222 dose. This sequence was found in an adult who received the AZD1222 COVID-19 vaccine. CDR3 sequence reads: CASSQAALVADTQYF. Here the CDR3 DNA reads TGTGCCAGCAGCCAAGCGGCCCTAGTAGCAGATACGCAGTATTTT.